This T cell receptor (beta chain) was captured by sequencing in a study of CD8+ T cells in alopecia areata. Looking at the study overall: Treatment ran 6 to 18 months, with 6 months of follow-up afterward. Treated patients were scored for severity by percent of scalp affected. Study-level findings and limits: As there was one nonresponder, how baseline CD8+ expansion relates to response remains uncertain.

Stated treatment: oral pan-JAK inhibitor, 5-10 mg twice daily. A FACSAria was used to sort CD4+ and CD8+ T cells. These cells came from PBMCs. RNA, once extracted, was reverse transcribed into cDNA for use as the sequencing template. Only in-frame clones appear in the TCRdb table, and some are missing; sequencing was by immunoSEQ multiplex PCR. The sample has some 180,000 clones, about 53% seen once. The sample holds a few counts of this clone. The antigen is not known. J was trimmed by 5 bases and V by 6 bases; bases with no gene match: 1. Looked up from germline, CDR1 is SQVTM and CDR2 is ANQGSEA. This CDR3 is 10 amino acids long.

This clonotype was sampled from a human donor with alopecia areata. The source was CD8+ T cells sorted from blood, collected at week 24, from a patient treated with tofacitinib. V usage is TRBV29-1 and J usage is TRBJ2-7; TRBD1 matches at 7 bases. Here the CDR3 DNA reads TGCAGCGTACAGGGGCACGAGCAGTACTTC. Residues: CSVQGHEQYF.